This T cell receptor beta chain was recorded in a study of CD8 T cells in ankylosing spondylitis (TCRdb year 2017). For the study in its entirety: To find TCR variants linked to disease, the study profiled T cell receptor beta repertoires in ankylosing spondylitis patients and healthy donors. The full study cohort was made up of approximately 24 ankylosing spondylitis patients and roughly 98 healthy donors. Peripheral blood was sampled, and synovial fluid was additionally collected from ankylosing spondylitis patients.

For sequencing, an Illumina HiSeq 2500 was employed. Quantitative 5'-RACE with molecular barcodes was the method used to prepare the TCR beta libraries. Per the original workflow: A new computational method based on a probabilistic model of VDJ rearrangement was used to identify disease-linked TCR variants. The public reads were run again by TCRdb, first through fastp at Q25 and then through MiXCR, and only productive beta chains were kept. Each entry is one CDR3 protein sequence, shown with its most common DNA and genes. These V and J calls originate from TCRdb's pipeline instead of the authors' own analysis. The sample table lists about 540,000 distinct CDR3 sequences, 12% of them with a count of one. The ten largest clones represent 6.5% to 7% of the sample. This clonotype was counted ten times or more. No cognate antigen has been identified for it. No base-level quality is on record; no much larger clone is a single base apart.

The investigation overall reported the following: The disease-linked clones showed a CD8+ phenotype and occurred at relatively low frequencies in peripheral blood. A TCR beta motif made up of several highly homologous amino acid variants appeared to be characteristic of blood from ankylosing spondylitis patients. Significant enrichment of the disease-linked clones was reported in matched synovial fluid samples from ankylosing spondylitis patients. Some motif variants had previously been reported in the synovial fluid and blood of reactive arthritis patients, which suggests shared mechanisms of disease initiation.

What was sequenced was blood, either unsorted or a sorted T cell fraction (not recorded which). This receptor was obtained from a male donor with ankylosing spondylitis.

The CDR3 amino acid sequence is: CASSLALNQPQHF. The DNA is TGTGCCAGCAGCTTAGCCTTAAATCAGCCCCAGCATTTT. Recombination joined TRBV11-2 with TRBJ1-5; no D gene call is confident. The CDR3 measures 13 amino acids from cysteine to phenylalanine. Kept here is only the CDR3 DNA, which spans 39 bases and is read in frame from base 1. The germline V gene encodes CDR1 SGHAT and CDR2 FQNNGV. Trimming at the junction amounts to 1 base on V and 4 bases on J, and the germline ends lie 5 bases apart.